A single sample is the source of the 12 T cell receptor beta chains below, sequenced in a study of blood T cell repertoires in COVID-19. Sequencing was performed with immunoSEQ multiplex PCR; in TCRdb, only in-frame clones are kept and a portion is missing. The sample has approximately 280,000 clones, 86% seen once. Sequenced input: PBMCs or T cells enriched from blood (not recorded which). The source of these receptors is a woman aged 18-29 years who had recovered from COVID-19.

J is TRBJ2-2 and V is TRBV5-4; 7 bases are shared with TRBD2. The V gene's germline CDR1 is SGHNT and CDR2 YYREEE (reference sequence). V lost 1 base to trimming and J lost 1 base; unmatched junction nucleotides: 4. CDR3 length: 16 residues. The CDR3 sequence: CASSLRLAENTGELFF. The DNA for the CDR3 is TGTGCCAGCAGCTTGCGGCTAGCGGAGAACACCGGGGAGCTGTTTTTT.

The chain couples TRBV6-5 to TRBJ2-7, with 7 bases lining up with TRBD1. The CDR3 has 16 residues. J was trimmed by 1 base and V by 0 bases; bases with no gene match: 6. The germline V gene encodes CDR1 MNHEY and CDR2 SVGAGI. The CDR3 sequence is CASSYSRQGSSYEQYF. The CDR3 DNA reads TGTGCCAGCAGTTACTCTCGACAGGGAAGTTCCTACGAGCAGTACTTC.

The V and J genes are TRBV2 and TRBJ2-7; the D gene is possibly TRBD2 (5 bases). The V and J ends lost 5 bases and 3 bases respectively, with 8 bases between them. The CDR3 is 12 residues long. The germline V gene has CDR1 SNHLY and CDR2 FYNNEI. As DNA, the CDR3 is TGTGCCAGCAGTCTCGGACTCTACGAGCAGTACTTC. Translated: CASSLGLYEQYF. The whole variable domain, remainder taken from reference TRBV2 and TRBJ2-7, is EPEVTQTPSHQVTQMGQEVILRCVPISNHLYFYWYRQILGQKVEFLVSFYNNEISEKSEIFDDQFSVERPDGSNFTLKIRSTKLEDSAMYFCASSLGLYEQYFGPGTRLTVT.

This chain joins TRBV11-2 and TRBJ2-1, with a tentative D call TRBD1 (5 bases). The germline V and J ends were trimmed by 1 base and 1 base, with 8 bases remaining between them. CDR1 and CDR2 (germline): SGHAT, FQNNGV. This CDR3 region has 15 residues. The CDR3 loop is CASSLGPGSYNEQFF. The CDR3, as DNA: TGTGCCAGCAGCTTAGGGCCAGGGTCCTACAATGAGCAGTTCTTC. Full variable domain (remainder filled in from reference TRBV11-2 and TRBJ2-1): EAGVAQSPRYKIIEKRQSVAFWCNPISGHATLYWYQQILGQGPKLLIQFQNNGVVDDSQLPKDRFSAERLKGVDSTLKIQPAKLEDSAVYLCASSLGPGSYNEQFFGPGTRLTVL.

J is TRBJ2-6 and V is TRBV14; perhaps TRBD1 as D (7 bases). V lost 3 bases, J lost 1 base, and 10 bases lay in between. The CDR3 runs 16 residues. Germline V gene sequence: CDR1 SGHDN, CDR2 FVKESK. For the CDR3, the DNA is TGTGCCAGCAGCCACAGGGGGAGGTCTGGGGCCAACGTCCTGACTTTC. Protein product: CASSHRGRSGANVLTF.

The chain joins TRBV19 to TRBJ2-7; 12 bases fit TRBD2. The CDR3 is made up of 17 amino acids. Per germline, CDR1 LNHDA and CDR2 SQIVND (reference sequence). V shed 4 bases and J 7 bases; nucleotides not matched to a gene: 14. CDR3 DNA sequence: TGTGCCAGTAGTAGAAGACTAGCGGGAGTGCGTCCGGAAGAGCAGTACTTC. It codes for CASSRRLAGVRPEEQYF.

This clone has just a few counts. The J gene is TRBJ2-5, the V gene TRBV7-3, with D maybe TRBD2 (5 bases). Germline V gene lookup returns CDR1 SGHTA and CDR2 FQGTGA. Trimming removed 3 bases from V and 5 bases from J, with 10 bases in between. The CDR3 is 13 residues long. CDR3: CASSFLRGETQYF. The CDR3 nucleotides read TGTGCCAGCAGCTTCTTGCGCGGGGAGACCCAGTACTTC. Full variable domain (outside the CDR3, taken from reference TRBV7-3 and TRBJ2-5): GAGVSQTPSNKVTEKGKYVELRCDPISGHTALYWYRQSLGQGPEFLIYFQGTGAADDSGLPNDRFFAVRPEGSVSTLKIQRTERGDSAVYLCASSFLRGETQYFGPGTRLLVL.

The J gene is TRBJ2-5, the V gene TRBV21-1; the table names TRBD2, a call not compared with the DNA. TRBV21-1 is classified as a pseudogene. CDR3 length: 16 residues. The CDR3 coding sequence is TGTGCCAGCAGCAAAATAGCGGGAGGGGGAAAAGAGACCCAGTACTTC. It translates to CASSKIAGGGKETQYF.

The V call is TRBV6-2 or TRBV6-3, the J call TRBJ2-1; 7 bases are a match to TRBD2. The CDR3 is 14 amino acids. After removal of 4 bases from V and 3 bases from J, the junction contained 3 bases not matched to a gene. Germline assignment: CDR1 MNHEY and CDR2 SVGEGT. Written as DNA, the CDR3 is TGTGCCAGCAGTTTACTAGCGAACTACAATGAGCAGTTCTTC. It is translated as CASSLLANYNEQFF.

The V and J genes are TRBV6-4 and TRBJ1-2, with 7 bases lining up with TRBD1. The CDR3 spans 14 residues. Germline V gene sequence: CDR1 MRHNA, CDR2 SNTAGT. With 6 bases clipped from V and 7 bases from J, the junction kept 11 bases outside the gene matches. CDR3 loop: CASRPSGRTGGYTF. CDR3 DNA sequence: TGTGCCAGCAGGCCTAGCGGGAGGACAGGTGGCTACACCTTC.

The chain combines TRBV30 with TRBJ1-2; D not certain. Germline V gene lookup returns CDR1 GTSNPN and CDR2 SVGIG (reference sequence). CDR3 length equals 12 residues. The ends were cut back, 0 bases at V and 7 bases at J, with 9 bases in the middle. CDR3: CAWSVWRGGYTF. Written as DNA, the CDR3 is TGTGCCTGGAGTGTATGGCGGGGTGGCTACACCTTC.

This clone was found a few times. This sequence joins TRBV4-1 and TRBJ1-5, with 8 positions matching TRBD1. This CDR3 contains 15 residues. The germline V gene has CDR1 MGHRA and CDR2 YSYEKL. After removal of 5 bases from V and 5 bases from J, the junction contained 8 bases not matched to a gene. This CDR3 reads CASSYAGGTDQPQHF. The CDR3 DNA is TGCGCCAGCAGCTACGCAGGGGGCACAGATCAGCCCCAGCATTTT.